The rows below give T cell receptor beta chains drawn from one sample of a study of molecular identifiers for immune sequencing clone quantification. TCRdb itself ran the PCR reads through MiXCR, one entry per CDR3 protein. Here the sample spans around 480,000 distinct CDR3 sequences, around 21% being singletons. Sequenced sample: naive CD8+ T cells from blood, with Jurkat cell RNA spiked in. These receptors originate from a human donor in good health. Some libraries in this study had Jurkat cell RNA spiked in. Both conserved end residues are trimmed from each CDR3. The order of the fields is J gene, V gene, CDR3 protein.

>TRBJ1-2|TRBV30
AWEDTYGYT
>TRBJ1-4|TRBV28
ASSPGEGTVNEKLF
>TRBJ2-7|TRBV6-1
ASSAYFGEQY
>TRBJ1-5|TRBV28
ASRSRGQGNQPQH
>TRBJ1-1|TRBV5-5
ASSLPYGTEAF
>TRBJ2-3|TRBV6-6
ASSYSFLAGAYGTDTQY
>TRBJ2-2|TRBV7-9
ATRWTENTGELF
>TRBJ2-7|TRBV6-5
ASRSGVGYEQY
>TRBJ2-4|TRBV4-3
ASSPDFSMGAIKNIQY
>TRBJ2-4|TRBV6-5
ASSSAGEGWQVKNIQY